This T cell receptor beta chain was identified in a study of cytomegalovirus exposure and HLA in healthy donors. Overall study findings and caveats: In a later analysis, parvovirus B19, influenza, CMV and Epstein-Barr virus appeared linked to several top co-occurrence clusters. Associated with cytomegalovirus, according to the listing, were 150 to 200 TCR beta chains. A later analysis linked a missense variant in DCLRE1C to the trimming of TCR beta V and J genes. Under in vitro conditions, a few CMV-associated chains were confirmed as specific for CMV antigens.

PCR employed 60 Vbeta and 13 Jbeta primers. Libraries were prepared by immunoSEQ multiplex PCR; TCRdb keeps only in-frame clonotypes and omits some of them. The data show fewer than 120,000 clones, with approximately 80% seen just once and about 6.8% held by the top ten. Concerning this clone: The target antigen is unknown.

The sequenced material came from PBMCs. The TCR originated in a man in his thirties or forties in good health and CMV-seropositive.

The CDR3, as DNA: TGTGCTAGTGGTTTGGGACAGGGCGAAGGTGGCTACACCTTC. Translating gives CASGLGQGEGGYTF. J is TRBJ1-2 and V is TRBV12-5, with 7 positions matching TRBD1. Trimming at V came to 1 base and at J to 7 bases, leaving 6 bases not matched to a gene. This CDR3 is 14 amino acids long. Germline CDR1 LGHNT, CDR2 FRNRAP.